This TCR beta chain was profiled in a study of blood T cell repertoires in COVID-19. Study context: Acute-phase and convalescent COVID-19 samples originated in the United States, Italy and Spain. Sample material is recorded as cDNA or gDNA derived from T cells, B-cell-depleted T cells, or PBMCs.

Per the germline V gene, CDR1 is MDHEN and CDR2 is SYDVKM. The CDR3 sequence is 16 residues long. Trimming removed 3 bases from V and 0 bases from J, with 14 bases in between. In the study's own analysis: The assay estimated nucleated cells by amplifying reference gene primers. Some clones are missing from TCRdb's copy, which holds only in-frame ones; the method was immunoSEQ multiplex PCR. V, J and clone size derive from that table, while D and trimming were established from the DNA sequence. The sample includes under 60,000 clones, 77% of them seen just once. This chain joins TRBV28 and TRBJ1-2, with unresolved D. The sample consisted of peripheral blood. The TCR sequence derives from a human donor with active or convalescent COVID-19. The donor label of this sample is uncertain. Written as DNA, the CDR3 is TGTGCCAGCAGTTTCGGTTACGAACGTGCTAACTATGGCTACACCTTC. This codes for CASSFGYERANYGYTF.